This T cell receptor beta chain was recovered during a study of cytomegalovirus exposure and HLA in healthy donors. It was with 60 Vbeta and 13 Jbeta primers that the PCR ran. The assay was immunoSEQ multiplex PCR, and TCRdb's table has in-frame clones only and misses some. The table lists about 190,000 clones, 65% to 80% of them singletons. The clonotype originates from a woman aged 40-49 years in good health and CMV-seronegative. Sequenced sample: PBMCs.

DNA for the CDR3: TGTGCCAGCACCATATGGGGAGGGGGGGATAGCACTGAAGCTTTCTTT. Its translation: CASTIWGGGDSTEAFF. The V call is TRBV28, the J call TRBJ1-1, with D possibly matching TRBD1 (6 bases). Germline V CDR1 and CDR2: MDHEN, SYDVKM. The CDR3 loop spans 16 amino acids. V lost 7 bases and J lost 4, with 22 bases in between.